A single sample is the source of the 28 T cell receptor beta chains below, sequenced in a study of low-dose radiotherapy and immunotherapy resistance in tumors. Both TCRalpha and TCRbeta chains were reverse transcribed with V-gene-specific primers. TCRs underwent 20 PCR cycles of amplification with a constant-region primer and V-primer adapter. A single record per CDR3 protein comes from TCRdb applying MiXCR to the reads. The sample lists around 100,000 distinct CDR3 sequences, under 25% occurring once. Sample time point: after trial treatment. Treatment described: LDRT plus nivolumab, ipilimumab, low-dose cyclophosphamide and aspirin (RACIN trial). The input for sequencing was PBMCs, taken after low-dose radiotherapy plus immunotherapy. These receptors originate from a female donor with ovarian cancer.

This clonotype was observed at least ten times. One junction end does not reproduce the germline sequence, and a read error may be involved. The chain carries TRBV5-1 and TRBJ2-5; TRBD2 might be the D (5 bases). There are 14 residues in the CDR3. CDR1 is SGHRS and CDR2 is YFSETQ in the germline V gene. This chain's CDR3 is CASSLEARRGTQYF. In nucleotides, the CDR3 is TGCGCCAGCAGTTTGGAGGCTCGCCGAGGGACCCAGTACTTC.

Many counts were recorded for this clonotype. The chain carries TRBV29-1 and TRBJ2-5, with D unclear. This CDR3 region has 12 residues. CDR1 SQVTM and CDR2 ANQGSEA come from the germline V gene. Trimming removed 3 bases from V and 0 bases from J, with 5 bases in between. The CDR3 DNA reads as TGCAGCGTTGAGGGCTACCAAGAGACCCAGTACTTC. This sequence encodes CSVEGYQETQYF.

This clonotype was counted between two and nine times. As DNA, the CDR3 is TGCAGTGCTAGAGATCGGGGGGGCGGGGCCACCGGGGAGCTGTTTTTT. Protein: CSARDRGGGATGELFF. The chain recombines TRBV20-1 with TRBJ2-2, with 8 bases matching TRBD2. From germline, CDR1 is DFQATT and CDR2 SNEGSKA (reference sequence). The length of the CDR3 is 16 residues. V lost 0 bases and J lost 4; bases outside the gene matches: 7.

This clonotype was detected ten times or more. V is TRBV7-8 and J is TRBJ1-6; D may be TRBD1 (5 bases). This CDR3 region has 14 residues. Trimming stripped 4 bases from V and 5 bases from J, with 9 bases between. Germline V CDR1 and CDR2: SGHVS, FQNEAQ. The CDR3 is CASSYGTDNSPLHF. CDR3 in DNA: TGTGCCAGCAGCTACGGGACGGATAATTCACCCCTCCACTTT. Looking up the rest from reference TRBV7-8 and TRBJ1-6 gives the full variable domain: GAGVSQSPRYKVAKRGQDVALRCDPISGHVSLFWYQQALGQGPEFLTYFQNEAQLDKSGLPSDRFFAERPEGSVSTLKIQRTQQEDSAVYLCASSYGTDNSPLHFGNGTRLTVT.

Regarding this clonotype: With a much larger clone just one base away, this may be a read error. This chain uses TRBV20-1 with TRBJ2-5; D is ambiguous. Trimming removed 3 bases at V and 11 bases at J, with 25 bases between. The germline V gene has CDR1 DFQATT and CDR2 SNEGSKA (reference sequence). This CDR3 is built from 15 residues. The CDR3 DNA sequence: TGCAGTGCTAGTCCGCGGCTTCTACTTTACAATGAGCAGTACTTC. Protein: CSASPRLLLYNEQYF.

Worth noting for this clonotype: This likely stems from a read error, as it lies one base from a far larger clone. The chain has TRBV10-3 and TRBJ2-1; D tentatively reads TRBD1 or TRBD2 (5 bases each). From germline, CDR1 is ENHRY and CDR2 SYGVKD. V was pared by 3 bases and J by 9 bases, with 24 bases between. This CDR3 has 17 residues. CDR3 coding DNA: TGTGCCATCAGTGATTCGCAGAGGGGTTATGGTTATCGTGAGCAGTTCTTC. This gives the protein CAISDSQRGYGYREQFF.

This clonotype has a count of ten or more. This chain joins TRBV20-1 and TRBJ1-3, with 10 bases identical to TRBD1. Trimming removed 6 bases from V and 4 bases from J; junction bases left unmatched: 6. Germline CDR1 reads DFQATT; CDR2 reads SNEGSKA (reference sequence). The CDR3 totals 14 residues. This chain's CDR3 is CSAPTGGYGNTIYF. Written as DNA, the CDR3 is TGCAGTGCCCCGACAGGGGGCTACGGAAACACCATATATTTT.

The rearrangement joins TRBV4-1 to TRBJ1-6, with 7 positions matching TRBD1. The ends lost 4 bases at V and 4 bases at J; junction bases unmatched: 19. This CDR3 is 20 amino acids long. Germline V gene lookup returns CDR1 MGHRA and CDR2 YSYEKL. The CDR3 DNA follows: TGCGCCAGCAGCCTCCGGAAAGTCAGGCAGGGGGTATTATATAATTCACCCCTCCACTTT. Translated: CASSLRKVRQGVLYNSPLHF.

The rearrangement links TRBV7-3 to TRBJ2-3; D gene unclear. CDR1 is SGHTA and CDR2 is FQGTGA in the germline V gene. This CDR3 comprises 14 residues. The ends were cut back, 6 bases at V and 4 bases at J, with 14 bases in the middle. CDR3 sequence reads: CASRLGSLSDTQYF. The CDR3 nucleotides are TGTGCCAGCAGGCTAGGCAGTCTGTCAGATACGCAGTATTTT.

This clonotype has a count of ten or more. The V gene is TRBV5-1, the J gene TRBJ2-1, with a weak D call TRBD1 (6 bases). The CDR3 extends over 12 amino acids. V dropped 2 bases and J dropped 9 bases, with 9 bases sitting between them. Germline CDR1 SGHRS, CDR2 YFSETQ. DNA for the CDR3: TGCGCCAGCAGCTTACAGGGTAGTGAGCAGTTCTTC. Protein sequence: CASSLQGSEQFF.

This clonotype has at least ten counts. The chain is built from TRBV28 and TRBJ2-3; the match to TRBD2 covers 7 bases. Germline assignment: CDR1 MDHEN and CDR2 SYDVKM. This CDR3 region has 15 residues. V shed 2 bases, J shed 2 bases, and the junction held 4 bases outside the gene matches. CDR3 sequence: CASSLGGGYTDTQYF. The DNA of the CDR3 is TGTGCCAGCAGTTTAGGGGGGGGGTACACAGATACGCAGTATTTT.

The rearrangement joins TRBV7-8 to TRBJ1-2, with D uncertain. Germline values: CDR1 SGHVS, CDR2 FQNEAQ. Trimming pared 5 bases from V and 2 bases from J, leaving 18 bases between. The CDR3 loop spans 16 amino acids. In nucleotides, the CDR3 is TGTGCCAGCAGCCCCCCCAGCGGGCTTAACAACTATGGCTACACCTTC. Protein sequence: CASSPPSGLNNYGYTF.

This clonotype has at least ten counts. Compared with germline, one end of the junction differs, possibly owing to a read error. The chain is built from TRBV13 and TRBJ2-1; 10 bases agree with TRBD2. Germline V gene sequence: CDR1 PRHDT, CDR2 FYEKMQ (reference sequence). The CDR3 sequence is 15 residues long. The CDR3 nucleotides read TGTGCTAGCAGCTTAAAGGCTAGCGGGAGTGGTGAGCAGTTCTTC. Its translation is CASSLKASGSGEQFF.

As to this clonotype: This likely stems from a read error, as it lies one base from a far larger clone. The chain is built from TRBV6-1 and TRBJ2-7; no definite D call. Germline assignment: CDR1 MNHNS and CDR2 SASEGT. This CDR3 is built from 15 residues. CDR3 nucleotides: TGTGCCATCAGTGGCGACGGAAGCTCCTACAATGAGCAGTACTTC. It translates to CAISGDGSSYNEQYF.

This clonotype has at least ten counts. The chain links TRBV5-1 to TRBJ2-5; weak D call: TRBD2 (6 bases). Germline V gene lookup returns CDR1 SGHRS and CDR2 YFSETQ. The V gene lost 0 bases and the J gene lost 0 bases, with 9 bases spanning the gap. The CDR3 length is 15 residues. The CDR3 bases are TGCGCCAGCAGCTTGGGCGGGATCTACCAAGAGACCCAGTACTTC. This codes for CASSLGGIYQETQYF.

This clonotype has ten or more counts. The chain employs TRBV7-3 and TRBJ1-1, with D unclear. The CDR3 covers 13 residues. V lost 2 bases to trimming and J lost 3 bases, with 7 bases between them. Germline CDR1 and CDR2: SGHTA and FQGTGA. The CDR3 nucleotides are TGTGCCAGCAGCTTACTAACCGACACTGAAGCTTTCTTT. The encoded protein is CASSLLTDTEAFF.

This clonotype was detected many times. V and J are TRBV30 and TRBJ2-7; D may be TRBD1 or TRBD2 (7 bases each). Trimming removed 5 bases from V and 3 bases from J, with 17 bases in between. CDR3 length equals 14 residues. The V gene's germline CDR1 is GTSNPN and CDR2 SVGIG (reference sequence). CDR3 coding DNA: TGTGCCTGGGCAAGGGGGGGACAGATCTACGAGCAGTACTTC. Translating gives CAWARGGQIYEQYF.

The rearrangement links TRBV28 to TRBJ1-2, with TRBD1 identical over 9 bases. Unmatched junction bases numbered 8, after V lost 5 bases and J lost 4 bases. The germline V gene encodes CDR1 MDHEN and CDR2 SYDVKM. The CDR3 covers 15 residues. The DNA for the CDR3 is TGTGCCAGCAGTCGCCTTACAGGGGGCGCCTATGGCTACACCTTC. This gives the protein CASSRLTGGAYGYTF.

This clonotype was picked up many times. J is TRBJ2-1 and V is TRBV6-1, with 10 bases that match TRBD1. Germline loops: CDR1 MNHNS, CDR2 SASEGT. This CDR3 contains 16 residues. V lost 1 base to trimming and J lost 8 bases; unmatched junction nucleotides: 8. The CDR3 is CASSEVGTGVWYEQFF. In nucleotides, the CDR3 is TGTGCCAGCAGTGAAGTCGGGACAGGGGTTTGGTATGAGCAGTTCTTC.

This clonotype was seen ten or more times. The V and J genes are TRBV5-1 and TRBJ2-3, with a tentative D call TRBD2 (5 bases). V was shortened by 1 base and J by 4 bases, with 13 bases between the two germline ends. Germline CDR1 SGHRS, CDR2 YFSETQ. The CDR3 length is 15 residues. DNA for the CDR3: TGCGCCAGCAGCTTGAGCGGTCAAATGTCAGATACGCAGTATTTT. Its protein product is CASSLSGQMSDTQYF.

This clonotype showed up many times. V gene TRBV5-1 combines with J gene TRBJ2-5; 11 bases line up with TRBD2. After removal of 4 bases from V and 2 bases from J, the junction contained 7 bases not matched to a gene. The CDR3 sequence is 16 residues long. Germline CDR1 and CDR2: SGHRS and YFSETQ. The CDR3 DNA follows: TGCGCCAGCAGCCCCGGACTAGCGGGCCATCAAGAGACCCAGTACTTC. Protein product: CASSPGLAGHQETQYF.

The chain carries TRBV20-1 and TRBJ1-5, with 10 bases lining up with TRBD1. Per the germline V gene, CDR1 is DFQATT and CDR2 is SNEGSKA (reference sequence). The CDR3 sequence is 15 residues long. After removal of 4 bases from V and 0 bases from J, the junction contained 3 bases not matched to a gene. CDR3 sequence (DNA): TGCAGTGCTACTGGGACAGGGGATAGCAATCAGCCCCAGCATTTT. It codes for CSATGTGDSNQPQHF.

As regards this clonotype: The final CDR3 position lacks the conserved phenylalanine or tryptophan, pointing to a likely read error. The chain links TRBV11-3 to TRBJ2-3, with D perhaps being TRBD1 or TRBD2 (5 bases each). The CDR3 has 13 residues. CDR1 is SGHNT, CDR2 YENEEA, per germline. Trimming removed 3 bases at V and 2 bases at J, with 6 bases between. The CDR3 spells CASSFGATDTQYL. The CDR3 DNA follows: TGTGCCAGCAGCTTCGGGGCCACAGATACGCAGTATCTT.

This clonotype has more than one count but fewer than ten. The rearrangement joins TRBV28 to TRBJ1-5, with TRBD1 as a possible D gene (6 bases). The CDR3 spans 15 residues. V lost 8 bases and J lost 3, with 17 bases in between. The germline gives CDR1 MDHEN, CDR2 SYDVKM. The CDR3 DNA sequence: TGTGCCAGCCGTGCCAGCAGGGGTAACAATCAGCCCCAGCATTTT. Amino acid sequence: CASRASRGNNQPQHF.

About this clonotype: This probably arose from a read error, given a far larger clone one base away. DNA for the CDR3: TGTGCCAGCAGGGGGCATGGATCGTACAATGAGCAGTTCTTC. Amino acids: CASRGHGSYNEQFF. The chain is built from TRBV27 and TRBJ2-1; D is perhaps TRBD1 (5 bases). Germline V lookup: CDR1 MNHEY, CDR2 SMNVEV (reference sequence). This CDR3 has 14 residues. V was pared by 6 bases and J by 4 bases, with 13 bases between.

This clonotype occurred many times. CDR3 amino acids: CASTLHPRNTEAFF. CDR3 DNA: TGTGCCAGCACCCTACACCCGAGGAACACTGAAGCTTTCTTT. The chain recombines TRBV12-3 or TRBV12-4 with TRBJ1-1; no firm D call. CDR3 size: 14 residues. The V end lost 7 bases, the J end lost 1 base, and 13 bases lay between the germline ends.

This clonotype was counted between two and nine times. V and J are TRBV6-5 and TRBJ1-1; 7 bases line up with TRBD1. This CDR3 region has 14 residues. Unmatched junction bases numbered 6, after V lost 8 bases and J lost 0 bases. Per germline, CDR1 MNHEY and CDR2 SVGAGI. The CDR3 protein is CASRWDSVNTEAFF. CDR3 nucleotides: TGTGCCAGCCGCTGGGACAGTGTGAACACTGAAGCTTTCTTT.

This clonotype was detected many times. V usage is TRBV10-3 and J usage is TRBJ1-1; possible D gene TRBD1, 6 bases. The V and J ends lost 0 bases and 5 bases respectively, with 10 bases between them. The CDR3 has 14 amino acids. CDR1 and CDR2 from the germline V gene are ENHRY and SYGVKD. In DNA, the CDR3 is TGTGCCATCAGTGAGTCCCGCAGGGGAACTGAAGCTTTCTTT. Translated: CAISESRRGTEAFF.